These T cell receptor beta chains were read from a single sample in a study of regulatory T cells in long-lasting Graves disease. MiXCR was run by TCRdb on the multiplex PCR reads, yielding one entry per CDR3 protein. The sample has over 350,000 distinct CDR3 sequences; less than 25% are singletons. Sequencing used peripheral blood mononuclear cells (PBMCs), obtained when the disease was refractory, from a patient treated with antithyroid drugs. The receptors originated from a female donor with Graves disease. Both conserved end residues are part of each CDR3. D genes are given only for firm matches. Clone size is shown for a subset of rows, as once, few, many or a class of expanded clone.

CDR3nt: TGTGCCAGCTCACTAAAACGGACTGTTACTAACTATGGCTACACCTTC
CDR3aa: CASSLKRTVTNYGYTF
abundance: NA
j_gene: TRBJ1-2
v_gene: TRBV18
d_gene: NA

CDR3nt: TGCAGCGTTGATGACAGGGGAGGTGGCTACACCTTC
CDR3aa: CSVDDRGGGYTF
abundance: many
j_gene: TRBJ1-2
v_gene: TRBV29-1
d_gene: TRBD1

CDR3nt: TGTGCCAGCAGCGTGAGTCCGCAACTAGCGGATCCCTACGAGCAGTACTTC
CDR3aa: CASSVSPQLADPYEQYF
abundance: few
j_gene: TRBJ2-7
v_gene: TRBV9
d_gene: TRBD2

CDR3nt: TGTGCCAGCAGCGGCCGGGGAAGTTCAATTGACGAGCAGTACTTC
CDR3aa: CASSGRGSSIDEQYF
abundance: few
j_gene: TRBJ2-7
v_gene: TRBV13
d_gene: NA

CDR3nt: TGTGCTAGCAGCTTTGGCAGGGGGTACGTGCAGTACTTC
CDR3aa: CASSFGRGYVQYF
abundance: NA
j_gene: TRBJ2-7
v_gene: TRBV7-7
d_gene: TRBD1

CDR3nt: TGTGCCAGCGGACAGGGATCCTACAATGAGCAGTTCTTC
CDR3aa: CASGQGSYNEQFF
abundance: NA
j_gene: TRBJ2-1
v_gene: TRBV6-1
d_gene: TRBD1

CDR3nt: TGCAGTGCTAGAGGCGGGCAGGCGATTTCCTACGAGCAGTACTTC
CDR3aa: CSARGGQAISYEQYF
abundance: NA
j_gene: TRBJ2-7
v_gene: TRBV20-1
d_gene: NA

CDR3nt: TGTGCCAGCAGTCAATCGGGACTAGCGGGACTGAACACCGGGGAGCTGTTTTTT
CDR3aa: CASSQSGLAGLNTGELFF
abundance: few
j_gene: TRBJ2-2
v_gene: TRBV6-1
d_gene: TRBD2

CDR3nt: TGTGCCAGTAGTATCACCGGGACAGGGAGGAACTACGAGCAGTACTTC
CDR3aa: CASSITGTGRNYEQYF
abundance: NA
j_gene: TRBJ2-7
v_gene: TRBV19
d_gene: TRBD1

CDR3nt: TGCGCCAGCAGCCAAGGACCGGGACAGGGGGATAGGGAGCAGTACTTC
CDR3aa: CASSQGPGQGDREQYF
abundance: NA
j_gene: TRBJ2-7
v_gene: TRBV4-1
d_gene: TRBD1

CDR3nt: TGTGCCAGCAGCTTAATGGGAGGGCCAGGCGAGCAGTACTTC
CDR3aa: CASSLMGGPGEQYF
abundance: NA
j_gene: TRBJ2-7
v_gene: TRBV7-3
d_gene: TRBD2

CDR3nt: TGCGCCAGCAGCCTACGGGACTTGACCTACGAGCAGTACTTC
CDR3aa: CASSLRDLTYEQYF
abundance: once
j_gene: TRBJ2-7
v_gene: TRBV4-1
d_gene: NA

CDR3nt: TGTGCCAGCAGTCCGGAGGGGGGACCCTACGAGCAGTACTTC
CDR3aa: CASSPEGGPYEQYF
abundance: many
j_gene: TRBJ2-7
v_gene: TRBV12-3/TRBV12-4
d_gene: NA

CDR3nt: TGCGCCAGCAGCTTGGGACAGGGTTGGGAGACCCAGTACTTC
CDR3aa: CASSLGQGWETQYF
abundance: NA
j_gene: TRBJ2-5
v_gene: TRBV5-1
d_gene: TRBD1

CDR3nt: TGTGCCTCAGCTTTAGCGGGAGGCCCCTACGAGCAGTACTTC
CDR3aa: CASALAGGPYEQYF
abundance: few
j_gene: TRBJ2-7
v_gene: TRBV4-2
d_gene: TRBD2

CDR3nt: TGCAGTGCTAGGTCGACTAGCGGAAGAACGGGTCGGAATGAGCAGTTCTTC
CDR3aa: CSARSTSGRTGRNEQFF
abundance: few
j_gene: TRBJ2-1
v_gene: TRBV20-1
d_gene: TRBD2

CDR3nt: TGCAGTGCTAGAGTTTACAGGGACCAGAACTATGGCTACACCTTC
CDR3aa: CSARVYRDQNYGYTF
abundance: NA
j_gene: TRBJ1-2
v_gene: TRBV20-1
d_gene: NA

CDR3nt: TGCGCCAGCAGTGCCAGGGGGGCCCTTTCGGGCGAGCAGTACTTC
CDR3aa: CASSARGALSGEQYF
abundance: NA
j_gene: TRBJ2-7
v_gene: TRBV10-1
d_gene: NA

CDR3nt: TGTGCCAGCAGTCTCGGGACAGTTCCTAATGAAAAACTGTTTTTT
CDR3aa: CASSLGTVPNEKLFF
abundance: many
j_gene: TRBJ1-4
v_gene: TRBV27
d_gene: TRBD1

CDR3nt: TGTGCCTGGAGTTTAGCGACTACCACAGATACGCAGTATTTT
CDR3aa: CAWSLATTTDTQYF
abundance: NA
j_gene: TRBJ2-3
v_gene: TRBV30
d_gene: NA

CDR3nt: TGTGCCAGCAGCACCGCATCACCGAGAGGGACAGGGGACAATCAGCCCCAGCATTTT
CDR3aa: CASSTASPRGTGDNQPQHF
abundance: NA
j_gene: TRBJ1-5
v_gene: TRBV6-1
d_gene: TRBD1

CDR3nt: TGTGCCAGCAGGTGGCGGGGCTCCTACAATGAGCAGTTCTTC
CDR3aa: CASRWRGSYNEQFF
abundance: NA
j_gene: TRBJ2-1
v_gene: TRBV28
d_gene: NA

CDR3nt: TGTGCCAGCACCCGACAGGGATCGAACACCGGGGAGCTGTTTTTT
CDR3aa: CASTRQGSNTGELFF
abundance: NA
j_gene: TRBJ2-2
v_gene: TRBV6-1
d_gene: TRBD1

CDR3nt: TGTGCCACCAGCAGAGATTCTTACGGGGGGACTTCACTAACTGAAGCTTTCTTT
CDR3aa: CATSRDSYGGTSLTEAFF
abundance: many
j_gene: TRBJ1-1
v_gene: TRBV15
d_gene: NA

CDR3nt: TGCAGCGTTCGACTAGCGGGCTCCTACAATGAGCAGTTCTTC
CDR3aa: CSVRLAGSYNEQFF
abundance: NA
j_gene: TRBJ2-1
v_gene: TRBV29-1
d_gene: TRBD2

CDR3nt: TGTGCCAGCAGTCCAGGGGCGAGCGGGAGGGACGAGCAGTACTTC
CDR3aa: CASSPGASGRDEQYF
abundance: many
j_gene: TRBJ2-7
v_gene: TRBV28
d_gene: TRBD2